This TCR beta chain was sequenced for a study of T-cell reconstitution after alpha-beta-depleted transplantation in children. Construction of the TCRbeta library involved unique molecular identifiers. One entry per CDR3 protein, called by TCRdb with MiXCR from the PCR reads. Of 500,000 to 750,000 distinct CDR3 sequences in the sample, roughly a quarter were seen once. This clonotype was counted between two and nine times. The specimen was PBMCs, collected before TCRalphabeta/CD19-depleted stem cell transplant. This clonotype was obtained from a boy younger than two with Wiskott-Aldrich syndrome, due to receive a stem cell transplant.

CDR3: CASSYRREQETQYF. The CDR3 DNA follows: TGTGCCAGCAGTTACCGGCGGGAGCAAGAGACCCAGTACTTC. The gene calls are TRBV6-5 and TRBJ2-5; 7 bases agree with TRBD2. In germline, CDR1 is MNHEY, CDR2 SVGAGI. The V gene end was trimmed by 2 bases and the J gene end by 2 bases; junction bases not matched to a gene: 2. The CDR3 covers 14 residues.